Listed below are T cell receptor beta chains from one sample, sequenced in a study of blood T cell repertoires in COVID-19. TCRdb's table, derived via immunoSEQ multiplex PCR, lists solely in-frame clones and lacks some. The sample has about 220,000 clones; around 90% are singletons. What was sequenced was PBMCs or T cells enriched from blood (not recorded which). These receptor sequences come from a woman aged 30 to 39 who had recovered from COVID-19. The CDR3 runs from the conserved cysteine through the conserved F or W. The D gene is left open where the match is weak. The size entry is marked missing in some rows and otherwise reads once, few, many or a size class.

clone_size: .; v_call: TRBV11-2; d_call: .; j_call: TRBJ2-1; cdr3_nt: TGTGCCAGCAGTAGTTCACCAAGCGAGCAGTTCTTC; cdr3_aa: CASSSSPSEQFF
clone_size: once; v_call: TRBV5-4; d_call: .; j_call: TRBJ1-2; cdr3_nt: TGTGCCAGCAGCCCGATCGCGGCAGGGCCCTATGGCTACACCTTC; cdr3_aa: CASSPIAAGPYGYTF
clone_size: .; v_call: TRBV9; d_call: .; j_call: TRBJ1-2; cdr3_nt: TGTGCCAGCAGCGTCAATACGGCTAACTATGGCTACACCTTC; cdr3_aa: CASSVNTANYGYTF
clone_size: .; v_call: TRBV6-2/TRBV6-3; d_call: TRBD1; j_call: TRBJ2-7; cdr3_nt: TGTGCCAGCAGTTACTCGGGGACAGGCATTTCCTCCTACGAGCAGTACTTC; cdr3_aa: CASSYSGTGISSYEQYF
clone_size: once; v_call: TRBV7-9; d_call: .; j_call: TRBJ2-3; cdr3_nt: TGTGCCAGCAGCTTAACTAGTGCCCGAGGTACGCAGTATTTT; cdr3_aa: CASSLTSARGTQYF
clone_size: .; v_call: TRBV7-3; d_call: .; j_call: TRBJ2-3; cdr3_nt: TGTGCCAGCAGCTCGGAGGGGCGGGGAAGCACAGATACGCAGTATTTT; cdr3_aa: CASSSEGRGSTDTQYF
clone_size: .; v_call: TRBV19; d_call: .; j_call: TRBJ1-2; cdr3_nt: TGTGCCAGTAGTATCAACAGGGTTGGCTACACCTTC; cdr3_aa: CASSINRVGYTF
clone_size: once; v_call: TRBV10-3; d_call: .; j_call: TRBJ1-1; cdr3_nt: TGTGCCATCAGTGAATATTGGGGGGACGCGACTGAAGCTTTCTTT; cdr3_aa: CAISEYWGDATEAFF
clone_size: .; v_call: TRBV18; d_call: TRBD1; j_call: TRBJ1-1; cdr3_nt: TGTGCCAGCTCACCTCGGGACAGCAAGTTTGAAGCTTTCTTT; cdr3_aa: CASSPRDSKFEAFF
clone_size: .; v_call: TRBV11-2; d_call: TRBD2; j_call: TRBJ2-3; cdr3_nt: TGTGCCAGCAGCTTACTAGCGGGGACCAGCACAGATACGCAGTATTTT; cdr3_aa: CASSLLAGTSTDTQYF
clone_size: many; v_call: TRBV19; d_call: TRBD2; j_call: TRBJ2-3; cdr3_nt: TGTGCCAGTAGTGGACTAGCGGGGCACACAGATACGCAGTATTTT; cdr3_aa: CASSGLAGHTDTQYF
clone_size: .; v_call: TRBV19; d_call: TRBD1; j_call: TRBJ1-2; cdr3_nt: TGTGCCAGTAGTGTCAGGGGGCGCGACTATGGCTACACCTTC; cdr3_aa: CASSVRGRDYGYTF
clone_size: .; v_call: TRBV7-9; d_call: .; j_call: TRBJ2-5; cdr3_nt: TGTGCCAGCAGCTTAGAGGTCAGGCGAGAGACCCAGTACTTC; cdr3_aa: CASSLEVRRETQYF
clone_size: .; v_call: TRBV4-1; d_call: .; j_call: TRBJ1-2; cdr3_nt: TGCGCCAGCAGCCACGAGCGGGACGGAATGGACTATGGCTACACCTTC; cdr3_aa: CASSHERDGMDYGYTF
clone_size: .; v_call: TRBV24-1; d_call: TRBD2; j_call: TRBJ2-3; cdr3_nt: TGTGCCACCAGCCGGGGGGGAGAAGATACGCAGTATTTT; cdr3_aa: CATSRGGEDTQYF
clone_size: .; v_call: TRBV5-1; d_call: TRBD1; j_call: TRBJ1-2; cdr3_nt: TGCGCCAGCAGCTTGGGACGCCGGGACAGACCCTATGGCTACACCTTC; cdr3_aa: CASSLGRRDRPYGYTF
clone_size: .; v_call: TRBV4-1; d_call: TRBD1; j_call: TRBJ1-4; cdr3_nt: TGCGCCAGCAGCCAATCCCCCACAGGGGGCCGGTCTAATGAAAAACTGTTTTTT; cdr3_aa: CASSQSPTGGRSNEKLFF
clone_size: .; v_call: TRBV5-4; d_call: TRBD2; j_call: TRBJ2-5; cdr3_nt: TGTGCCAGCAGCCTACTAGCGGGGGAAGAGACCCAGTACTTC; cdr3_aa: CASSLLAGEETQYF
clone_size: .; v_call: TRBV4-3; d_call: .; j_call: TRBJ1-2; cdr3_nt: TGCGCCAGCAGCCCTACCCCCGGCAGGGTAGGTGGCTACACCTTC; cdr3_aa: CASSPTPGRVGGYTF
clone_size: .; v_call: TRBV11-2; d_call: TRBD2; j_call: TRBJ2-7; cdr3_nt: TGTGCCAGCAGCCCCCGTCGGAGCGGGGGGCGAGACTACGAGCAGTACTTC; cdr3_aa: CASSPRRSGGRDYEQYF
clone_size: .; v_call: TRBV6-2/TRBV6-3; d_call: TRBD2; j_call: TRBJ2-3; cdr3_nt: TGTGCCAGCATTTACGGGGGGGGACCAGATACGCAGTATTTT; cdr3_aa: CASIYGGGPDTQYF
clone_size: .; v_call: TRBV7-9; d_call: .; j_call: TRBJ1-3; cdr3_nt: TGTGCCAGCAGCTGGAGGCTCAGTAACATCTCTGGAAACACCATATATTTT; cdr3_aa: CASSWRLSNISGNTIYF
clone_size: .; v_call: TRBV7-2; d_call: TRBD1; j_call: TRBJ1-1; cdr3_nt: TGTGCCAGCAGCTTCCTCGGGACAGAGTACACTGAAGCTTTCTTT; cdr3_aa: CASSFLGTEYTEAFF
clone_size: .; v_call: TRBV7-7; d_call: TRBD2; j_call: TRBJ2-1; cdr3_nt: TGTGCCAGCAGCCCCCTTGCGGGGGTCAGTAATGAGCAGTTCTTC; cdr3_aa: CASSPLAGVSNEQFF
clone_size: .; v_call: TRBV15; d_call: TRBD1; j_call: TRBJ1-4; cdr3_nt: TGTGCCACCAGCAGTAGACAGGGGGCAGGTGAAAAACTGTTTTTT; cdr3_aa: CATSSRQGAGEKLFF
clone_size: .; v_call: TRBV10-3; d_call: .; j_call: TRBJ1-3; cdr3_nt: TGTGCCATCAGTGAGTCGATAGAAAACACCATATATTTT; cdr3_aa: CAISESIENTIYF
clone_size: .; v_call: TRBV3-1/TRBV3-2; d_call: TRBD1; j_call: TRBJ1-3; cdr3_nt: TGTGCCAGCAGCCGACAGGGGGCGCGGGGAAACACCATATATTTT; cdr3_aa: CASSRQGARGNTIYF
clone_size: .; v_call: TRBV9; d_call: TRBD2; j_call: TRBJ2-3; cdr3_nt: TGTGCCAGCAGCCCTAGCGGGGGGGCCAGAGATACGCAGTATTTT; cdr3_aa: CASSPSGGARDTQYF
clone_size: .; v_call: TRBV7-3; d_call: TRBD1; j_call: TRBJ1-1; cdr3_nt: TGTGCCAGCAGCTTAAGTACAGGGGACACTGAAGCTTTCTTT; cdr3_aa: CASSLSTGDTEAFF
clone_size: .; v_call: TRBV27; d_call: TRBD1; j_call: TRBJ2-7; cdr3_nt: TGTGCCAGCAGACGGACAGGGATGTTACGCTATGGCGAGCAGTACTTC; cdr3_aa: CASRRTGMLRYGEQYF
clone_size: once; v_call: TRBV5-1; d_call: .; j_call: TRBJ1-2; cdr3_nt: TGCGCCAGCAGCTTGGCCGGGACTTCAGCAACTGGCTACACCTTC; cdr3_aa: CASSLAGTSATGYTF
clone_size: few; v_call: TRBV12-3/TRBV12-4; d_call: .; j_call: TRBJ1-2; cdr3_nt: TGTGCCAGCAGGAGGGGAGGGTCCTATGGCTACACCTTC; cdr3_aa: CASRRGGSYGYTF
clone_size: .; v_call: TRBV12-5; d_call: .; j_call: TRBJ2-7; cdr3_nt: TGTGCTAGTGGCCGAGAACGGGCAGGGCTATACGAGCAGTACTTC; cdr3_aa: CASGRERAGLYEQYF
clone_size: .; v_call: TRBV13; d_call: TRBD2; j_call: TRBJ2-5; cdr3_nt: TGTGCCAGCAGCTCCGGGGGGGCTGGGCGCGGAGAGACCCAGTACTTC; cdr3_aa: CASSSGGAGRGETQYF
clone_size: .; v_call: TRBV11-2; d_call: TRBD2; j_call: TRBJ2-5; cdr3_nt: TGTGCCAGCAGCTTAGCGGGCGGGGGGCAAGAGACCCAGTACTTC; cdr3_aa: CASSLAGGGQETQYF
clone_size: .; v_call: TRBV27; d_call: .; j_call: TRBJ2-3; cdr3_nt: TGTGCCAGCTTCCGGGCAGATACGCAGTATTTT; cdr3_aa: CASFRADTQYF
clone_size: .; v_call: TRBV7-2; d_call: .; j_call: TRBJ2-2; cdr3_nt: TGTGCCAGCAGCTTAAATTGGCAGGGGAACACCGGGGAGCTGTTTTTT; cdr3_aa: CASSLNWQGNTGELFF
clone_size: .; v_call: TRBV19; d_call: TRBD2; j_call: TRBJ2-3; cdr3_nt: TGTGCCAGTAGCACCTCGGGGGGAGTCACGGATACGCAGTATTTT; cdr3_aa: CASSTSGGVTDTQYF
clone_size: once; v_call: TRBV19; d_call: TRBD1; j_call: TRBJ2-7; cdr3_nt: TGTGCCAGTAGCAAAAGGGACAGAGTAAACGAGCAGTACTTC; cdr3_aa: CASSKRDRVNEQYF
clone_size: .; v_call: TRBV4-3; d_call: .; j_call: TRBJ2-7; cdr3_nt: TGCGCCAGCAGCCAAGATTACCGGACAAACGAGCAGTACTTC; cdr3_aa: CASSQDYRTNEQYF
clone_size: .; v_call: TRBV24-1; d_call: TRBD1; j_call: TRBJ1-3; cdr3_nt: TGTGCCACCAGTGATCCTTGGGACAGGTTCGGCTCTGGAAACACCATATATTTT; cdr3_aa: CATSDPWDRFGSGNTIYF
clone_size: .; v_call: TRBV6-2/TRBV6-3; d_call: TRBD2; j_call: TRBJ2-2; cdr3_nt: TGTGCCAGCAGTTACGGACTAGGGGACACCGGGGAGCTGTTTTTT; cdr3_aa: CASSYGLGDTGELFF
clone_size: .; v_call: TRBV5-1; d_call: .; j_call: TRBJ2-6; cdr3_nt: TGCGCCAGCAGCCAGGGGTCTGGGGCCAACGTCCTGACTTTC; cdr3_aa: CASSQGSGANVLTF
clone_size: .; v_call: TRBV11-2; d_call: .; j_call: TRBJ1-1; cdr3_nt: TGTGCCAGCAGCTCGGGAGAAGGCCTGGAAGCTTTCTTT; cdr3_aa: CASSSGEGLEAFF